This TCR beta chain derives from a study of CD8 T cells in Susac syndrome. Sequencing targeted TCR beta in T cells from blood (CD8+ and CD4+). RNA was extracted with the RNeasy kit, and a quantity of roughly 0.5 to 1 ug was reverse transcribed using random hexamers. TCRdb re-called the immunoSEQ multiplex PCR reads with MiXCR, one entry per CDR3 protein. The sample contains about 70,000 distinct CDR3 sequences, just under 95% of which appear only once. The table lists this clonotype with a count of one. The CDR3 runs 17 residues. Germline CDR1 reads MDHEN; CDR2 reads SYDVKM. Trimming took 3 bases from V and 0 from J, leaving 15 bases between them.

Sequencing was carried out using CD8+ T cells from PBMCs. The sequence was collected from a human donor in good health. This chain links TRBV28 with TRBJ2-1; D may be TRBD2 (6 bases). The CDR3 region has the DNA TGTGCCAGCAGTTTGGGGGGACTGCTCGGCTCCTACAATGAGCAGTTCTTC. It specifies CASSLGGLLGSYNEQFF.